This TCR beta chain was sequenced for a study of cytomegalovirus exposure and HLA in healthy donors. Study findings and constraints: Later examination showed HLA-associated TCR beta chains had greater clonal expansion than equally common others.

About this clone: Antigen: not known.

The PCR used 60 Vbeta and 13 Jbeta primers. Assay: immunoSEQ multiplex PCR; the TCRdb copy retains only in-frame clones and omits some. The table has under 150,000 clones, about 73% seen once. Nominal health characterized the donors when sampled, though unrecorded immune exposures were likely. The CDR3 has 18 residues. V was shortened by 3 bases and J by 2 bases, with 21 bases between the two germline ends. The germline gives CDR1 MGHDK, CDR2 SYGVNS. Material for sequencing was PBMCs. The gene calls are TRBV25-1 and TRBJ2-3, with D possibly matching TRBD2 (6 bases). The sequence was collected from a woman under 40 in good health and CMV-seropositive. The CDR3 protein is CASSDTLLAGSYTDTQYF. The DNA of the CDR3 is TGTGCCAGCAGTGACACCCTTCTAGCCGGGAGTTACACAGATACGCAGTATTTT.